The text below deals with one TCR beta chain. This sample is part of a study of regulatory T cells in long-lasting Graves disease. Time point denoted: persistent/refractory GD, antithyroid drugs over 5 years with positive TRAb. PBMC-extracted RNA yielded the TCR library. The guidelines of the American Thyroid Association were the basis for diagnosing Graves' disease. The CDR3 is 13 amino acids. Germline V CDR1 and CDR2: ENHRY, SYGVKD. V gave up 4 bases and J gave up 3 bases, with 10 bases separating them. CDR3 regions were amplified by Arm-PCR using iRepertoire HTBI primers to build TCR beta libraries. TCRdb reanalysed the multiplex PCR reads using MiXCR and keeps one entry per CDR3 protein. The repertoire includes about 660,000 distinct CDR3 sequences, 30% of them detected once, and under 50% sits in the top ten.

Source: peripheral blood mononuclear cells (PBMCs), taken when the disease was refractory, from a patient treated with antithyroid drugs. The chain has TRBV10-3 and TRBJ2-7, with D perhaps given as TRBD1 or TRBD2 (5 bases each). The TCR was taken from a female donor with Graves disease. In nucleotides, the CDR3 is TGTGCCATCAGTGGGGACCAGGGCTACGAGCAGTACTTC. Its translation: CAISGDQGYEQYF.